A single sample gave rise to the 17 T cell receptor beta chains below, sequenced in a study of OX40 agonist ivuxolimab in advanced cancers. Sequenced by immunoSEQ multiplex PCR; TCRdb stores in-frame clones only, minus some. The data hold nearly 90,000 clones, with about 87% observed a single time. Sequencing was performed on CD4+ or CD8+ T cells sorted from blood, taken in a trial of the OX40 agonist ivuxolimab. The receptor source for this set is an adult with an advanced solid tumor such as melanoma, head and neck, liver or kidney cancer.

The chain combines TRBV7-2 with TRBJ2-3; TRBD2 aligns across 9 bases. Germline assignment: CDR1 SGHTA and CDR2 FQGNSA. The V segment lost 0 bases and the J segment 0 bases; nucleotides outside the gene matches: 4. This CDR3 is 17 amino acids long. The CDR3 protein is CASSLAKLAGSTDTQYF. DNA of the CDR3: TGTGCCAGCAGCTTAGCGAAACTAGCGGGTAGCACAGATACGCAGTATTTT.

The V and J genes are TRBV30 and TRBJ2-3; D tentatively reads TRBD1 or TRBD2 (5 bases each). Germline V CDR1 and CDR2: GTSNPN, SVGIG (reference sequence). V was cut by 2 bases and J by 3 bases, with 21 bases left in between. The CDR3 has 17 amino acids. The CDR3 protein is CAWSPLPPGPETDTQYF. The CDR3 DNA is TGTGCCTGGAGTCCACTCCCACCGGGGCCCGAGACAGATACGCAGTATTTT.

This chain joins TRBV19 and TRBJ1-6; 9 bases fit TRBD1. This CDR3 is 18 amino acids long. The junction had 18 bases not matched to a gene; V was cut back by 5 bases and J by 10 bases. CDR1 and CDR2 from the germline V gene are LNHDA and SQIVND (reference sequence). The CDR3: CASSSPEGTGTAWSPLHF. The DNA of the CDR3 is TGTGCCAGTAGTTCTCCGGAGGGGACAGGGACCGCTTGGTCACCCCTCCACTTT.

The chain joins TRBV4-1 to TRBJ2-7; 10 positions match TRBD2. Germline loops: CDR1 MGHRA, CDR2 YSYEKL. This CDR3 has 16 amino acids. Unmatched junction bases numbered 7, after V lost 0 bases and J lost 5 bases. The CDR3 nucleotides are TGCGCCAGCAGCCAAGAGTCGCTAGCGGGGGCCCACGAGCAGTACTTC. Amino acid sequence: CASSQESLAGAHEQYF.

The CDR3 is CASSLERGLGDEQFF. CDR3 nucleotides: TGTGCCAGCAGCTTAGAGCGGGGGCTAGGGGATGAGCAGTTCTTC. The V gene is TRBV7-9, the J gene TRBJ2-1, with 8 bases aligning to TRBD2. CDR1 SEHNR and CDR2 FQNEAQ come from the germline V gene (reference sequence). The CDR3 has 15 amino acids. The V and J ends lost 1 base and 8 bases, in that order; junction bases with no gene match: 7.

V usage is TRBV5-1 and J usage is TRBJ2-7; D is possibly TRBD1 or TRBD2 (6 bases each). Trimming cost V 4 bases and J 13 bases, with 21 bases left between them. The germline V gene has CDR1 SGHRS and CDR2 YFSETQ. This CDR3 contains 13 residues. CDR3 loop: CASSQGGQPNQYF. CDR3 in DNA: TGCGCCAGCAGCCAGGGAGGACAGCCCAACCAATACTTC.

In DNA form, the CDR3 reads TGTGCCAGCTCACCCGGGACAGGGAGTGTAAATACGCAGTATTTT. Translation: CASSPGTGSVNTQYF. The chain carries TRBV18 and TRBJ2-3; 9 bases map to TRBD1. CDR1 KGHSH and CDR2 LQKENI come from the germline V gene. Trimming removed 3 bases from V and 7 bases from J; junction bases left unmatched: 8. The CDR3 spans 15 residues.

The V and J genes are TRBV10-2 and TRBJ2-5; TRBD2 is a possible D gene (6 bases). V lost 4 bases, J lost 2 bases, and 11 bases lay in between. The CDR3 sequence is 14 residues long. CDR1 and CDR2 (germline): WSHSY, SAAADI. The CDR3 region is CASSVIGSQETQYF. The CDR3 coding sequence is TGCGCCAGCAGTGTTATCGGGAGTCAAGAGACCCAGTACTTC.

V usage is TRBV6-1 and J usage is TRBJ2-1, with D hard to call. V lost 6 bases, J lost 4 bases, and 16 bases lay in between. The V gene's germline CDR1 is MNHNS and CDR2 SASEGT. The CDR3 loop spans 15 amino acids. CDR3 sequence reads: CASRLKDLGYNEQFF. In DNA, the CDR3 is TGTGCCAGCAGATTAAAAGATTTGGGTTACAATGAGCAGTTCTTC.

This clone appeared a single time. This chain links TRBV11-2 with TRBJ2-2; no reliable D call. The CDR3 loop spans 13 amino acids. Trimming stripped 2 bases from V and 6 bases from J, with 7 bases between. Per germline, CDR1 SGHAT and CDR2 FQNNGV. CDR3 loop: CASSLFSPGELFF. In DNA form, the CDR3 reads TGTGCCAGCAGCTTATTCAGTCCCGGGGAGCTGTTTTTT.

The chain combines TRBV5-1 with TRBJ2-1, with TRBD2 identical over 7 bases. Germline CDR1 reads SGHRS; CDR2 reads YFSETQ. V was clipped by 5 bases and J by 8 bases; unmatched bases: 16. CDR3 size: 16 residues. For the CDR3, the DNA is TGCGCCAGCAGAGGAGGGAGGGCCAGTAGGTTCGATGAGCAGTTCTTC. It translates to CASRGGRASRFDEQFF.

CDR3 in DNA: TGTGCCAGCAGCGGGAAGATCACACAAGAGACCCAGTACTTC. Protein product: CASSGKITQETQYF. The chain couples TRBV7-9 to TRBJ2-5; D is uncertain. The CDR3 runs to 14 residues. CDR1 is SEHNR, CDR2 FQNEAQ, per germline (reference sequence). V gave up 5 bases and J gave up 2 bases, with 12 bases separating them.

This sequence joins TRBV27 and TRBJ2-6, with D possibly being TRBD1 (6 bases). With 1 base removed from V and 2 bases from J, the gap between germline ends came to 12 bases. CDR3 size: 17 residues. Germline assignment: CDR1 MNHEY and CDR2 SMNVEV (reference sequence). The CDR3 sequence is CASSLYRQATGANVLTF. The CDR3 nucleotides read TGTGCCAGCAGTTTATACCGACAGGCTACTGGGGCCAACGTCCTGACTTTC.

This clone was recorded many times. The V call is TRBV5-1, the J call TRBJ2-7; 9 nucleotides agree with TRBD1. V lost 4 bases to trimming and J lost 0 bases; unmatched junction nucleotides: 5. CDR1 and CDR2 (germline): SGHRS, YFSETQ. The CDR3 is 15 residues long. The CDR3 reads CASSLGQGYSYEQYF. Here the CDR3 DNA reads TGCGCCAGCAGCCTGGGACAGGGCTACTCCTACGAGCAGTACTTC.

This chain links TRBV5-1 with TRBJ2-5, with D perhaps assigned TRBD1 or TRBD2 (5 bases each). Gene TRBJ2-7 matches the end of the DNA better, so the J call may be wrong. Germline-derived CDR1 and CDR2 are SGHRS and YFSETQ. The CDR3 runs to 15 residues. The CDR3 DNA reads as TGCGCCAGCAGCTTCCCGGGACGGAGCTCCTACGAGCAGTACTTC. Its translation is CASSFPGRSSYEQYF.

In this sample, this clone turned up once. The J gene is TRBJ2-2, the V gene TRBV29-1; D ambiguous. V lost 3 bases, J lost 3 bases, and 8 bases lay in between. Germline V gene data show CDR1 as SQVTM and CDR2 as ANQGSEA. The CDR3 extends over 13 amino acids. DNA for the CDR3: TGCAGCGTTGATGGTCAGTACACCGGGGAGCTGTTTTTT. This encodes CSVDGQYTGELFF.

This clone was counted a few times. The genes are TRBV5-4 and TRBJ2-3; no definite D call. V was trimmed by 1 base and J by 2 bases, leaving 8 bases between them. The CDR3 has 14 residues. CDR1 and CDR2 (germline): SGHNT, YYREEE (reference sequence). The CDR3 loop reads CASSLSVATDTQYF. CDR3 in DNA: TGTGCCAGCAGCTTGTCCGTAGCCACAGATACGCAGTATTTT.